This entry describes one TCR beta chain. The antigen it binds to is not known. The sequence runs out 3 residues before the end of the CDR3; the remainder is reconstructed from the germline J gene. Ends trimmed: V by 8 bases, J by 3 bases; bases unmatched to a gene: 4. The CDR3 contains 14 residues, cysteine and phenylalanine counted. Only the CDR3 bases that were read are kept: 33 of them, in frame from base 1. For CDR1 and CDR2, the germline V gene lists SGHTA and FQGNSA. Every participant had a single incident cervical HPV16 infection, and prevalent HPV16 infections were excluded. Cervical HPV DNA was detected with MY09/MY11 PCR, and genotyping was done with dot-blot hybridization. About 14 mL of heparinized blood were centrifuged, and the buffy coat was aliquoted, frozen at -30°C, then stored at -80°C. Genomic DNA was extracted from buffy coat specimens using QIAGEN kits. TCR beta CDR3 regions were amplified by multiplex PCR using the immunoSEQ assay from an average of approximately 1,200 ng genomic DNA per sample. The assay corrected primer bias using a complete synthetic TCR repertoire to establish an amplification baseline. Amplicons were sequenced on the Illumina platform. The published analysis was carried out like this. Sequence errors were corrected by clustering with frequency ratios and a modified nearest-neighbor algorithm, and the sequences were then analyzed in the immunoSEQ Analyzer using IMGT gene definitions. At each rarefaction depth, TCR richness and evenness were averaged across 20 rarefaction repeats, and any sample with fewer sequences than the depth was left out. Wilcoxon rank sum tests with FDR correction were used to compare V, D and J gene relative abundances between the groups. Blinded duplicates gave an intraclass correlation of about 96% for TCR richness and an average of about 76% across about 65 gene segments. As stored in TCRdb, this immuneACCESS dataset retains in-frame rearrangements with V and J assigned. A fraction of the clones does not appear; measured against another copy, unresolved V genes explain less than half of the discrepancy, and the remainder lacks a known reason. V and J calls plus clone size are reproduced from that table; the DNA served to infer D and trimming. The sample has roughly 31,000 clones on record. The ten most abundant clones make up roughly 7% of the sample.

This specimen comes from a study of T cells in women clearing cervical HPV infection (dated by TCRdb to 2016 to 2019). A note on the overall study: The cases were some 25 women with histologically confirmed HPV16-related CIN3 or worse, and 2 of these cases were invasive cancers. Since HLA typing was available for only a few women, HLA type could not be ruled out as a confounder. This exploratory proof-of-principle case-control study, nested within the Guanacaste HPV Natural History Study in Costa Rica, compared TCR repertoires among women with different cervical HPV16 outcomes. Blood from cases was drawn at the visit where the lesion was first identified, while blood from controls was drawn once the infection was no longer detected. Five blinded duplicates per group were added as quality controls, giving about 60 samples: about 50 participants and 10 replicates. The parent cohort enrolled some 10,000 women aged 18 or older in Guanacaste, Costa Rica, during about 1993 to 1994 and followed them for approximately 7 years. Cases were matched to controls by age within five years and by the year the sample was collected. Among cases, blood sampling occurred a median of roughly 160 days after lesion detection, with an interquartile range of roughly 85 to 200 days. Cases had a median age of roughly 35 years compared with 38 for controls, and baseline characteristics showed no significant differences between the groups. The controls were fewer than 30 women whose single incident HPV16 infection cleared within 12 months with no development of precancer or cancer. The research as a whole found: Lower TRBV6-7 relative abundance was observed in cases than in controls (about 0.099% versus 0.17%; Bonferroni P = 0.0008). Cases were distinguished from controls with an estimated AUC of approximately 0.8 by random forest classifiers combining richness and V gene abundances. Because of the cross-sectional design, the study could not determine whether the associations came before infection or resulted from infection, and neither effector/memory subsets nor HPV-specific T cells were isolated. Because T-cell numbers per sample were unknown, differences in richness could reflect varying T-cell content rather than repertoire biology. Across sequencing depths, CIN3+ cases showed significantly higher TCR repertoire richness than controls, but evenness did not differ between the groups.

Sequencing was performed on blood buffy coat. The receptor comes from a woman between 18 and 69 years old with a cervical HPV16 infection that either progressed to CIN3+ or cleared (not recorded which). In this chain, TRBV7-2 is recombined with TRBJ2-2; TRBD2 matches 9 bases in the middle. The CDR3 is CASASGTYTGELFF. CDR3 bases read: TGTGCCAGCGCTAGCGGGACTTACACCGGGGAG.